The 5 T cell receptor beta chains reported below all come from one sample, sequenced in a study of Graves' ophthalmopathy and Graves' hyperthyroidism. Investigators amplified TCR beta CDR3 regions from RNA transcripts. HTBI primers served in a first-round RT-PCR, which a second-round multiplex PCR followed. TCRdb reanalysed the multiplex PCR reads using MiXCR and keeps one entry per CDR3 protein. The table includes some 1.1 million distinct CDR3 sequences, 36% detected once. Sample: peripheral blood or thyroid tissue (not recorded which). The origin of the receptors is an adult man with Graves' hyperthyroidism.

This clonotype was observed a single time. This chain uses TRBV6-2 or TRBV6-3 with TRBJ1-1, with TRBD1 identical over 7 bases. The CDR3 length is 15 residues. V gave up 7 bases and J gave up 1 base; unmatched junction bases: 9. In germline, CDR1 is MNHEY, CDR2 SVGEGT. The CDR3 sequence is CASTEMGQPNTEAFF. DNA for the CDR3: TGTGCCAGCACGGAGATGGGACAGCCGAACACTGAAGCTTTCTTT.

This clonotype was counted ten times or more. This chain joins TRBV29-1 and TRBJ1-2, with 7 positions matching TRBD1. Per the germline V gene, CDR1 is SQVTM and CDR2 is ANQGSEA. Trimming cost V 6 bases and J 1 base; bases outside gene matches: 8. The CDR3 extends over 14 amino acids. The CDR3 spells CSVVRQGDNYGYTF. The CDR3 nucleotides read TGCAGCGTCGTTAGACAGGGAGATAACTATGGCTACACCTTC.

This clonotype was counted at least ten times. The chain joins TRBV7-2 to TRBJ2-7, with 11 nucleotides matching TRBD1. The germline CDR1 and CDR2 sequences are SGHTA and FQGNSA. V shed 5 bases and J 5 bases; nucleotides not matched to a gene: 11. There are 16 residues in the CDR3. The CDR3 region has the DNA TGTGCCAGCAGCCTAACCTCCGGGACAGGGGGGCACGAGCAGTACTTC. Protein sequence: CASSLTSGTGGHEQYF.

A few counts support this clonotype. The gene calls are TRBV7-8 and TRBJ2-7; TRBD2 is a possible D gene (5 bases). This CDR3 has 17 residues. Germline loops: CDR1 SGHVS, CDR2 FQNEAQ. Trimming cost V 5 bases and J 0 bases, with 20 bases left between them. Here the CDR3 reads CASSPWAGAGISYEQYF. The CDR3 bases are TGTGCCAGCAGCCCTTGGGCGGGCGCAGGTATCTCCTACGAGCAGTACTTC.

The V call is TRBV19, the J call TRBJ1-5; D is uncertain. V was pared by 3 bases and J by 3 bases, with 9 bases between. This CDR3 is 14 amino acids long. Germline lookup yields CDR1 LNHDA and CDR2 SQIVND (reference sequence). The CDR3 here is CASSMGGSNQPQHF. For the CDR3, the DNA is TGTGCCAGTAGTATGGGAGGGTCCAATCAGCCCCAGCATTTT.